This T cell receptor (beta chain) is from a study of human thymus T cells. Here immunoSEQ multiplex PCR was the method, and the copy in TCRdb shows in-frame clones only, minus some. The repertoire holds some 72,000 clones, with 90% to 98% as singletons. Thymic samples were excised during corrective heart operations. The V and J ends lost 2 bases and 0 bases respectively, with 14 bases between them. Germline V gene lookup returns CDR1 SGHDN and CDR2 FVKESK. The CDR3 consists of 16 residues. The source of this sequence is a boy less than two years old with a congenital heart defect but otherwise immunologically healthy. V gene TRBV14 combines with J gene TRBJ2-7, with D perhaps assigned TRBD1 or TRBD2 (5 bases each). The material sequenced was thymus tissue. CDR3 bases: TGTGCCAGCAGCCAACGGGGACCTTCAAGCTCCTACGAGCAGTACTTC. Amino acid sequence: CASSQRGPSSSYEQYF.